This is a list of T cell receptor beta chains from one sample in a study of T cell repertoires in cytomegalovirus infection. TCRdb analysed the reads with MiXCR anew, one entry per CDR3 protein. The table lists 550,000 to 850,000 distinct CDR3 sequences, 30% to 35% of them singletons, with 15% to 20% in the top ten. No antigen has been assigned to these receptors. The material was cultured PBMCs, obtained from culture after CMV antigen stimulation. The receptors originated from a human donor in good health (CMV status not recorded). Some clones in this sample may be carry-over from other donors' samples. Each CDR3 is given with its conserved first and last residue. A D gene is named only where the DNA matches it firmly. Clone size is given for some rows only: seen once, a few or many times, or a class if the clone is expanded.

V: TRBV7-2; size: many; J: TRBJ2-5; D: TRBD1; CDR3: CASSSTGAQETQYF; DNA: TGTGCCAGCAGCTCCACAGGGGCACAAGAGACCCAGTACTTC
V: TRBV10-2; size: few; J: TRBJ2-5; D: TRBD1; CDR3: CASRGQGGGETQYF; DNA: TGCGCCAGCAGAGGACAGGGGGGGGGAGAGACCCAGTACTTC
V: TRBV7-2; size: -; J: TRBJ2-3; D: TRBD2; CDR3: CASSQLAGGLDTQYF; DNA: TGTGCCAGCAGCCAACTAGCGGGAGGGCTAGATACGCAGTATTTT
V: TRBV6-1; size: many; J: TRBJ2-3; D: -; CDR3: CASSEGGGDTQYF; DNA: TGTGCCAGCAGTGAAGGTGGGGGAGATACGCAGTATTTT
V: TRBV20-1; size: -; J: TRBJ2-3; D: TRBD2; CDR3: CSATGGVDTQYF; DNA: TGCAGTGCTACGGGGGGGGTAGATACGCAGTATTTT
V: TRBV6-1; size: -; J: TRBJ2-2; D: TRBD1; CDR3: CASIRDRETGELFF; DNA: TGTGCCAGCATCCGGGACAGGGAGACCGGGGAGCTGTTTTTT
V: TRBV19; size: few; J: TRBJ2-7; D: -; CDR3: CASSKSGGLFYEQYF; DNA: TGTGCCAGTAGTAAGAGCGGCGGACTCTTTTACGAGCAGTACTTC
V: TRBV27; size: -; J: TRBJ1-2; D: -; CDR3: CASAPQVGYGYTF; DNA: TGTGCCAGCGCCCCCCAGGTCGGCTATGGCTACACCTTC
V: TRBV5-5; size: many; J: TRBJ2-7; D: -; CDR3: CASSFLPEITEYEQYF; DNA: TGTGCCAGCAGCTTCTTACCCGAGATTACGGAGTACGAGCAGTACTTC
V: TRBV7-8; size: many; J: TRBJ2-7; D: TRBD2; CDR3: CASSPGGTRSYEQYF; DNA: TGTGCCAGCAGCCCGGGGGGGACCCGATCCTACGAGCAGTACTTC
V: TRBV7-2; size: many; J: TRBJ2-7; D: TRBD1; CDR3: CASSWDRGSEQYF; DNA: TGTGCCAGCAGCTGGGACAGGGGGAGCGAGCAGTACTTC
V: TRBV7-8; size: few; J: TRBJ1-6; D: TRBD1; CDR3: CASSPGLQGAYISPLHF; DNA: TGTGCCAGCAGCCCGGGACTACAGGGGGCCTATATTTCACCCCTCCACTTT
V: TRBV6-6; size: -; J: TRBJ2-7; D: -; CDR3: CASSYCPGASYYEQYF; DNA: TGTGCCAGCAGTTACTGCCCTGGGGCAAGTTACTACGAGCAGTACTTC
V: TRBV19; size: -; J: TRBJ2-6; D: -; CDR3: CASTTGQRGEISGANVLTF; DNA: TGTGCCAGTACCACGGGACAGAGGGGGGAAATCTCTGGGGCCAACGTCCTGACTTTC
V: TRBV7-2; size: -; J: TRBJ2-2; D: TRBD2; CDR3: CASSLNEFSGGWRAGELFF; DNA: TGTGCCAGCAGCTTGAACGAGTTTAGCGGGGGCTGGCGGGCCGGGGAGCTGTTTTTT